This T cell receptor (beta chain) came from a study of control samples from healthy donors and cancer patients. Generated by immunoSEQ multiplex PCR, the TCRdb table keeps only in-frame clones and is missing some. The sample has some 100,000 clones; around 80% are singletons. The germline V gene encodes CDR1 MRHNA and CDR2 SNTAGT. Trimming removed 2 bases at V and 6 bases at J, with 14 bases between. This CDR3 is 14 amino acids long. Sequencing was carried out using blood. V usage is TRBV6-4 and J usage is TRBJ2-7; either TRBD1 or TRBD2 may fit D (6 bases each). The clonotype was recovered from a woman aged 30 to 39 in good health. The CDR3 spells CASSDPRQEGEQYF. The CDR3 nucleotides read TGTGCCAGCAGTGACCCCCGACAGGAGGGCGAGCAGTACTTC.